This TCR beta chain was profiled in a study of cytomegalovirus exposure and HLA in healthy donors (TCRdb year 2017). Turning to the overall study: An earlier analysis of several hundred of the donors reported 250 to 300 Gb of sequence data and roughly 110 million unique TCR beta sequences from 190 million or so T cells. Around 320 gigabases of sequencing data and approximately 84 million unique TCR sequences were included in an early release covering about 620 HLA-typed donors. The genetic ancestry cluster associated with self-reported Caucasian donors included roughly four fifths of the roughly 400 genotyped donors. The aim of the study was to test whether cataloging public T cell receptors could identify signatures of past pathogen exposure. Using immunosequencing, the study profiled T cell repertoires from fewer than 700 subjects and related those repertoires to cytomegalovirus serostatus. Besides the first cohort of about 730 subjects, a separate validation cohort made up of roughly 120 different subjects was used. The study combined high-throughput TCR immunosequencing, statistical association of individual TCRs with disease status, and machine learning to predict cytomegalovirus infection status. To study patterns of TCR occurrence, a later analysis re-analyzed previously published TCR beta repertoires from 666 donors and added high-resolution HLA genotyping. Rather than using new phenotypic data, the later analysis identified candidate immune exposures from TCR beta sequences and from how often those sequences occurred across donors. To decide whether each TCR beta V gene segment behaved as functional or pseudogenic, an earlier analysis of approximately 620 of the donors relied on high-throughput TCR beta sequencing. Donor age, sex, ethnicity and CMV serostatus were compiled together with the repertoire data. A later genetic analysis took genome-wide SNP genotypes for about 65% of the roughly 670 donors and used that subset as a discovery cohort. Every discovery cohort repertoire had been produced on one sequencing platform. Class I and class II HLA loci were covered by the typing at four-digit resolution. The number of donors typed differed by locus, with 629-630 for A, B, C, DRB1 and DQB1, around 560 for DQA1, 600 to 610 for DPA1, and around 460 for DPB1. About 5 DR-DQ haplotypes were handled as single units for association and clustering, since linkage in the cohort was strong. Among some 410 genotyped donors of the cohort, an average of around 250,000 unique TCR beta nucleotide sequences was sequenced per donor, of which about 20% were non-productive. Results the study describes overall, beyond this receptor: When HLA alleles, especially DR and DQ, strongly co-occurred, TCR associations were difficult to assign to individual alleles. Because HLA typing was unavailable for some donors at each locus, only the typed subset was used in association tests. The study listed 164 TCR beta chains as associated with cytomegalovirus. A later analysis found that most CMV-associated TCR beta chains appeared HLA-restricted, with HLA associations seemingly driven largely by CMV exposure. Only TCR beta chains were sequenced in this cohort, and the absence of alpha or paired-chain data limited detectable features. A group of highly shared sequence variants was considered likely to be a technical artifact of the sequencing pipeline. CMV serostatus was the only immune exposure information available for the cohort. Cytomegalovirus status was reported to be diagnosed by the classifier with high specificity and sensitivity in both the original and validation cohorts. At a false discovery rate of 0.05, a later analysis linked some 17,000 TCR beta sequences to specific HLA alleles. According to a later genetic analysis, donors in an Asian-associated ancestry cluster had fewer N-insertions in productive TCRs than the approximately 630-donor mean. Compared with equally common non-associated chains, HLA-associated TCR beta chains in a later analysis were more clonally expanded and had lower generation probabilities. Correlated functional status among segregating V segments might be attributable to linkage disequilibrium, but an unknown experimental factor could not be ruled out. In an earlier analysis of some 640 of the donors, most TCR beta V segments were observed in productive rearrangements about 87% or about 30% of the time, broadly matching IMGT annotations. The earlier analysis of approximately 590 of the donors excluded roughly 16 rarely observed V segments, including chromosome 9 orphons, because counts were too low. While some public TCRs were present in many individuals, most TCR sequences turned up only very rarely across donors. A further reported finding was that TCR beta sequences accurately predicted the HLA-A and HLA-B alleles for most subjects in the first cohort. A few of the identified cytomegalovirus-associated TCR beta chains were confirmed in vitro to be specific for cytomegalovirus antigens. Sequencing depth was assumed to be roughly uniform across donors in the presence/absence analyses, though that assumption may not hold. According to a later analysis, parvovirus B19, influenza, CMV and Epstein-Barr virus appeared linked to several top co-occurrence clusters. The authors suggested that the approach could potentially be extended to other disease states and immunological phenotypes. A later analysis found that TCR association rates varied across HLA loci, with DRB1 alleles showing the most associated TCRs and HLA-C alleles the fewest. An association between a missense DCLRE1C variant and V-gene and J-gene trimming of TCR beta chains was found in a later genetic analysis and replicated in an independent cohort.

The cohort comprised 666 healthy bone marrow donors. At the time of sampling, all cohort members were nominally healthy, though unrecorded immune exposures were likely present. The donor was CMV seronegative and was included in the group of a few hundred seronegative cohort members. Every donor gave a peripheral blood sample, and the peripheral blood mononuclear cells from that sample were used for TCR beta sequencing. Genomic DNA extraction from the blood cell samples was performed with the Qiagen DNeasy Blood Extraction Kit. The library relied on the immunoSEQ multiplex PCR assay. For the multiplex PCR, a mixture combining 60 forward primers for TCR Vbeta segments and 13 reverse primers for TCR Jbeta segments was used. The CDR3 region of rearranged TCR beta genes was amplified from genomic DNA with a multiplex PCR assay. Amplified TCR beta libraries were sequenced as 87-base-pair reads on the Illumina HiSeq System. The paper's data handling went like this. A later analysis counted around 72 million unique TCR beta chains across the 666 repertoires, and some 11 million of these chains were shared by at least two donors. Raw reads were error-corrected and collapsed into unique sequences with a nearest-neighbor algorithm that merged closely related sequences to remove PCR and sequencing errors. CDR3 sequences were aligned to IMGT reference sequences to assign V, D and J gene segments. For a sequence to be retained, a match of at least six nucleotides was required to both a V gene segment and a J gene segment. A rearrangement was called productive if the CDR3 had no stop codons and remained in frame with V and J, and every other rearrangement was called non-productive. CDR3 was defined according to IMGT convention as the region running from the second conserved V-encoded cysteine to the conserved J-encoded phenylalanine. The earlier analysis of some 580 of the donors excluded any sequence lacking an unambiguous match to a single V gene segment. In an earlier analysis of a few hundred of the donors, V segments were called functional above 56.7% productive rearrangements and were called segregating when the between-donor standard deviation exceeded 5%. To diagnose cytomegalovirus status from the catalog of TCR beta chain sequences, a statistical classification framework was built. V and J gene assignment, in a later analysis, came from comparing TCR nucleotide sequences with IMGT/GENE-DB human TR gene sequences. Using the TCRdist pipeline, a later analysis assigned CDR3 sequences along with most-parsimonious VDJ recombination scenarios. A later analysis defined each TCR beta chain by its CDR3 amino acid sequence plus V-gene family, and excluded reads lacking a unique V-gene family. A later analysis removed 600 or so highly shared, low-generation-probability nucleotide sequences to deal with suspected cross-contamination and a sequencing artifact. For each public chain, a later analysis derived a clonal expansion index from normalized ranks of inferred template counts within each repertoire. In a later analysis, generation probabilities were computed with a VDJ recombination model fitted to out-of-frame rearrangements, and the resulting probabilities were checked against IGoR. In a later analysis, TCR-TCR, TCR-HLA and TCR-CMV co-occurrence was scored with hypergeometric tests, and a repertoire-size bias correction was applied to TCR pairs. To estimate false discovery rates, a later analysis permuted the HLA or CMV assignments 20 times. In a later analysis, co-occurring TCRs were grouped with DBSCAN, and TCRdist sequence similarity was added when clustering was performed within HLA-allele-positive subsets. For co-occurrence clustering, repertoires with fewer than 30,000 or more than 120,000 public chains were excluded, along with roughly 5 repertoires with anomalous nucleotide sharing. As stored in TCRdb, this immuneACCESS dataset retains in-frame rearrangements with V and J assigned. A fraction of the clones does not appear; measured against another copy, unresolved V genes explain less than half of the discrepancy, and the remainder lacks a known reason. V and J calls and clone size are as listed in that table; D and trimming were resolved from the DNA. The sample table contains around 200,000 clones; only one count was recorded for approximately 85% of them. In total, the top ten clones hold less than 2.5% of the sample.

Concerning this clone: Its antigen specificity is not known. Nothing much larger sits one base from this clone, and base qualities are not available.

Material for sequencing was PBMCs. This sequence was found in a woman in her forties or fifties in good health and CMV-seronegative.

This receptor carries the CDR3 CASSSLLSGEETQYF. Read as DNA, the sequence is TGTGCCAGCAGCTCTCTACTTAGCGGGGAAGAGACCCAGTACTTC. Recombination joined TRBV7-3 with TRBJ2-5; 8 bases in between match TRBD2. Taken from the germline V gene, the CDR1 and CDR2 loops are SGHTA and FQGTGA. The germline V and J ends show losses of 4 bases and 3 bases respectively, and no gene match explains 7 bases of the junction. Its CDR3 holds 15 amino acids, cysteine through phenylalanine. The only DNA kept is the CDR3, 45 bases in frame from the first base.